This TCR beta chain was sequenced in a study of tumor-infiltrating lymphocytes in primary liver carcinoma. Without any cell sorting, about 20-32 mg of bulk tissue yielded co-extracted RNA and DNA. Tumor samples uniformly had over 85% viable tumor cells. The CDR3 runs 13 residues. Germline-derived CDR1 and CDR2 are MGHRA and YSYEKL. Researchers generated TCR beta cDNA from approximately 0.55 ug of total RNA, relying on a constant-region primer. Library construction for TCR beta comprised three nested multiplex PCR rounds performed with slightly modified ARM-PCR. Amplification in the first two PCR rounds was performed using TRBV1-TRBV30 forward primers and a C-beta reverse primer for approximately 10 cycles each. TCRdb itself ran the multiplex PCR reads through MiXCR, one entry per CDR3 protein. The sample has roughly 30,000 distinct CDR3 sequences, over 60% seen once; the top ten hold roughly 34%.

The chain has TRBV4-1 and TRBJ2-3; D gene uncertain. The J call is uncertain, as TRBJ1-5 better fits the DNA end. Sequenced material: liver tumor tissue from sampling region 5. Described subset: tumor region T5, tumor centre. This clonotype was obtained from a man in his forties with primary liver carcinoma and hepatitis B virus infection. CDR3 residues: CASSHPCTDTQHF. Here the CDR3 DNA reads TGCGCCAGCAGCCACCCTTGCACAGATACGCAGCATTTT.